This T cell receptor (beta chain) derives from a study of blood T cell repertoires in COVID-19. Background on the study: Spain, Italy and the United States supplied samples that represented acute and convalescent COVID-19. Sample material is recorded as cDNA or gDNA derived from T cells, B-cell-depleted T cells, or PBMCs.

In the original processing: Cell counts per sample came from amplifying reference gene primers. Generated by immunoSEQ multiplex PCR, the TCRdb table keeps only in-frame clones and is missing some. The V and J calls and clone size come from that table; D and trimming were worked out from the DNA. The sample records hundreds of thousands of clones, 70% to 90% being singletons. Patients of the Seattle cohort, enrolled during active infection, were followed longitudinally. The J segment lost 4 bases and the V segment lost 4 bases, leaving 9 bases of the junction unmatched. The CDR3 spans 16 residues. Per the germline V gene, CDR1 is SGHNT and CDR2 is YYREEE (reference sequence).

This sequence originates from a woman aged 70 to 79 with COVID-19, enrolled during active disease. V usage is TRBV5-4 and J usage is TRBJ2-3; TRBD1 agrees at 10 bases. Sequenced input: peripheral blood. CDR3 protein: CASSPPDRGMADTQYF. The CDR3 region has the DNA TGTGCCAGCAGCCCGCCGGACAGGGGGATGGCAGATACGCAGTATTTT.